The present TCR beta chain was sequenced within a study of Ad26.COV2.S vaccination and SARS-CoV-2 variants. Study outcomes and limitations: Substantial response breadth was reportedly seen for spike-specific CD8+ and CD4+ T cells after vaccination.

J gave up 0 bases and V 5 bases, and 1 base lay outside the gene matches. The CDR3 is made up of 14 amino acids. Germline V gene data show CDR1 as MDHEN and CDR2 as SYDVKM. This table comes from immunoSEQ multiplex PCR, and its TCRdb copy is limited to in-frame clones, with some not included. The sample holds 40,000 to 55,000 clones; 65% to 90% are singletons and the top ten take around half. Comment on this clone: Antigen unknown.

The sample was peripheral blood, taken after recovery from COVID-19. The chain is built from TRBV28 and TRBJ2-5, with 9 nucleotides matching TRBD2. The receptor's source is a human donor who had recovered from COVID-19. This CDR3 is CASSVAGDQETQYF. In nucleotides, the CDR3 is TGTGCCAGCAGTGTAGCGGGGGACCAAGAGACCCAGTACTTC.